A single sample gave rise to the 32 T cell receptor beta chains below, sequenced in a study of blood T cell repertoires in COVID-19. The assay was immunoSEQ multiplex PCR, and TCRdb's table has in-frame clones only and misses some. The table records around 150,000 clones, approximately 80% of them present only once. Sequencing was performed on PBMCs or T cells enriched from blood (not recorded which). Receptors were obtained from a woman aged 40 to 50 who had recovered from COVID-19.

This clone came up once. J is TRBJ2-1 and V is TRBV19, with 9 bases matching TRBD1. CDR1 and CDR2 from the germline V gene are LNHDA and SQIVND (reference sequence). V was pared by 5 bases and J by 8 bases, with 13 bases of the junction left unmatched. This CDR3 region has 16 residues. The CDR3 spells CASSLARDRAFDEQFF. In nucleotides, the CDR3 is TGTGCCAGTAGTTTGGCCCGGGACAGGGCTTTTGATGAGCAGTTCTTC.

The table lists this clone with a count of one. This chain connects TRBV12-3 or TRBV12-4 to TRBJ2-7; tentatively, D is TRBD1 (5 bases). With 2 bases removed from V and 5 bases from J, the gap between germline ends came to 7 bases. The CDR3 has 12 residues. The CDR3 loop is CASSLRGNEQYF. The CDR3 DNA reads as TGTGCCAGCAGTTTAAGGGGCAACGAGCAGTACTTC.

The V call is TRBV9, the J call TRBJ1-1, with TRBD1 matching 8 bases. Germline V gene data show CDR1 as SGDLS and CDR2 as YYNGEE. The J segment lost 13 bases and the V segment lost 3 bases, leaving 11 bases of the junction unmatched. This CDR3 is built from 13 residues. Written as DNA, the CDR3 is TGTGCCAGCAGCGAGACCTCCGGGACAGGTGTTTTCTTT. Amino acids: CASSETSGTGVFF.

The chain couples TRBV7-4 to TRBJ2-1, with 9 bases that match TRBD2. The germline V gene has CDR1 SGHVT and CDR2 SQSDAQ. The CDR3 extends over 14 amino acids. V lost 2 bases, J lost 8 bases, and 4 bases stayed unmatched. The CDR3 loop reads CASSLRREGDEQFF. CDR3 nucleotides: TGTGCCAGCAGCTTACGGCGGGAGGGGGATGAGCAGTTCTTC.

The gene calls are TRBV5-8 and TRBJ2-7; D call uncertain. V lost 2 bases and J 2 bases, leaving 2 bases between the germline ends. Germline lookup yields CDR1 SGHTS and CDR2 YDEGEE. This CDR3 comprises 11 residues. This CDR3 reads CASSFTYEQYF. The CDR3 DNA sequence: TGTGCCAGCAGCTTTACCTACGAGCAGTACTTC.

The V gene is TRBV5-5, the J gene TRBJ1-1; 9 bases map to TRBD1. J lost 2 bases, V lost 6 bases, and 11 bases had no gene match. Germline loops: CDR1 SGHKS, CDR2 YYEKEE (reference sequence). This CDR3 is built from 16 residues. CDR3 sequence: CASNIPGQGSNTEAFF. The CDR3 DNA reads as TGTGCCAGCAACATACCGGGACAGGGTTCCAACACTGAAGCTTTCTTT.

The rearrangement joins TRBV7-9 to TRBJ2-3; TRBD2 matches at 9 bases. V shed 3 bases and J 2 bases; nucleotides not matched to a gene: 3. The CDR3 is 15 residues long. Germline V lookup: CDR1 SEHNR, CDR2 FQNEAQ (reference sequence). CDR3 loop: CASSFSGSATDTQYF. The CDR3 DNA follows: TGTGCCAGCAGCTTTAGCGGGAGCGCCACAGATACGCAGTATTTT.

This clone was seen a few times. The V and J genes are TRBV28 and TRBJ1-1; D is uncertain. This CDR3 is built from 15 residues. CDR1 is MDHEN, CDR2 SYDVKM, per germline. Trimming shortened V by 2 bases and J by 1 base, and 11 bases separated the two germline ends. The CDR3 DNA reads TGTGCCAGCAGTTTAGGAGGCAGAGGGAACACTGAAGCTTTCTTT. This sequence encodes CASSLGGRGNTEAFF.

V usage is TRBV10-3 and J usage is TRBJ2-7; 8 nucleotides agree with TRBD1. Per the germline V gene, CDR1 is ENHRY and CDR2 is SYGVKD. V lost 4 bases, J lost 3 bases, and 5 bases stayed unmatched. CDR3 length: 14 amino acids. The CDR3 spells CAISVGDRGYEQYF. The CDR3 DNA is TGTGCCATCAGTGTAGGAGACAGGGGCTACGAGCAGTACTTC.

The V call is TRBV6-1, the J call TRBJ2-5; TRBD1 agrees at 8 bases. The ends lost 3 bases at V and 7 bases at J; junction bases unmatched: 16. CDR1 and CDR2 (germline): MNHNS, SASEGT. The CDR3 is 17 residues long. Here the CDR3 reads CASSEGRMTGALVTQYF. The CDR3 nucleotides are TGTGCCAGCAGTGAGGGAAGAATGACAGGGGCCCTGGTGACCCAGTACTTC.

V usage is TRBV15 and J usage is TRBJ2-7, with D perhaps TRBD2 (5 bases). The CDR3 spans 13 residues. V was shortened by 3 bases and J by 6 bases, with 12 bases between the two germline ends. The V gene's germline CDR1 is LNHNV and CDR2 YYDKDF (reference sequence). The CDR3 DNA sequence: TGTGCCACCAGCAGGGACTTTTCCGGCGAGCAGTACTTC. This gives the protein CATSRDFSGEQYF.

The chain joins TRBV4-2 to TRBJ1-4; 11 nucleotides align to TRBD1. The V gene end was trimmed by 2 bases and the J gene end by 3 bases; junction bases not matched to a gene: 5. The length of the CDR3 is 17 residues. Germline V gene lookup returns CDR1 LGHNA and CDR2 YNFKEQ. CDR3 in amino acids: CASSQFGTGGPNEKLFF. Here the CDR3 DNA reads TGTGCCAGCAGCCAATTCGGGACAGGGGGGCCTAATGAAAAACTGTTTTTT.

This chain uses TRBV27 with TRBJ1-2; TRBD1 is a possible D gene (5 bases). Germline-derived CDR1 and CDR2 are MNHEY and SMNVEV (reference sequence). CDR3 length equals 13 residues. The V and J ends lost 5 bases and 4 bases respectively, with 11 bases between them. The CDR3 DNA reads as TGTGCCAGCAGTCCAGACAGATTCTATGGCTACACCTTC. This encodes CASSPDRFYGYTF.

The chain couples TRBV19 to TRBJ2-1; D gene unclear. The germline V and J ends were trimmed by 2 bases and 3 bases, with 8 bases remaining between them. Germline lookup yields CDR1 LNHDA and CDR2 SQIVND (reference sequence). There are 14 residues in the CDR3. The CDR3 sequence is CASSITTVYNEQFF. The DNA for the CDR3 is TGTGCCAGTAGTATAACAACAGTCTACAATGAGCAGTTCTTC.

V usage is TRBV9 and J usage is TRBJ1-4, with TRBD1 matching over 11 bases. This CDR3 has 17 amino acids. With 0 bases clipped from V and 5 bases from J, the junction kept 6 bases outside the gene matches. Germline V gene sequence: CDR1 SGDLS, CDR2 YYNGEE. In DNA, the CDR3 is TGTGCCAGCAGCGTAGGGCAGGGGACAGGGGGGAATGAAAAACTGTTTTTT. Encoded protein: CASSVGQGTGGNEKLFF.

The gene calls are TRBV6-5 and TRBJ2-2; possible D gene TRBD2, 5 bases. The germline V and J ends were trimmed by 7 bases and 8 bases, with 14 bases remaining between them. The CDR3 has 13 residues. Germline CDR1 reads MNHEY; CDR2 reads SVGAGI. The CDR3 bases are TGTGCCAGCACTTCACCGGGATGGGGGGAGCTGTTTTTT. Translated: CASTSPGWGELFF.

V usage is TRBV7-6 and J usage is TRBJ2-1; the match to TRBD2 covers 11 bases. The V gene's germline CDR1 is SGHVS and CDR2 FNYEAQ. The CDR3 runs to 18 residues. With 0 bases clipped from V and 8 bases from J, the junction kept 12 bases outside the gene matches. CDR3: CASSLASVAGGVRDEQFF. As DNA, the CDR3 is TGTGCCAGCAGCTTAGCCTCTGTAGCGGGAGGGGTTCGGGATGAGCAGTTCTTC.

The V call is TRBV2, the J call TRBJ2-2, with 9 bases lining up with TRBD2. With V trimmed by 5 bases and J by 9 bases, 4 bases remained unmatched. In germline, CDR1 is SNHLY, CDR2 FYNNEI. The CDR3 covers 13 residues. The CDR3 bases are TGTGCCAGCAGTTTAGCGGGAGAGAGGGAGCTGTTTTTT. Its protein product is CASSLAGERELFF.

The J gene is TRBJ2-2, the V gene TRBV4-1; tentative D call: TRBD2 (5 bases). The CDR3 runs to 18 residues. V was trimmed by 4 bases and J by 0 bases, leaving 18 bases between them. CDR1 is MGHRA and CDR2 is YSYEKL in the germline V gene. The CDR3 region is CASSRGGDRSANTGELFF. In DNA form, the CDR3 reads TGCGCCAGCAGCCGAGGAGGAGATAGATCCGCGAACACCGGGGAGCTGTTTTTT.

The chain joins TRBV5-8 to TRBJ1-1, with a weak D call TRBD1 (5 bases). Germline lookup yields CDR1 SGHTS and CDR2 YDEGEE. This CDR3 comprises 11 residues. Trimming shortened V by 7 bases and J by 11 bases, and 15 bases separated the two germline ends. CDR3 nucleotide sequence: TGTGCCAGCCGACGACGGGGGACGGCTTTCTTT. Translated: CASRRRGTAFF.

The chain combines TRBV27 with TRBJ1-4; D gene ambiguous. CDR1 is MNHEY and CDR2 is SMNVEV in the germline V gene (reference sequence). Trimming shortened V by 4 bases and J by 0 bases, and 6 bases separated the two germline ends. This CDR3 is 14 amino acids long. The DNA for the CDR3 is TGTGCCAGCAGTTCGGTTCCAACTAATGAAAAACTGTTTTTT. It translates to CASSSVPTNEKLFF.

The rearrangement links TRBV4-1 to TRBJ2-7; 9 bases fit TRBD2. Per germline, CDR1 MGHRA and CDR2 YSYEKL. There are 16 residues in the CDR3. J was trimmed by 2 bases and V by 0 bases; bases with no gene match: 5. The CDR3 DNA is TGCGCCAGCAGCCAAGATAACCTAGCGGGGACCTACGAGCAGTACTTC. Protein sequence: CASSQDNLAGTYEQYF.

The rearrangement joins TRBV27 to TRBJ1-2; D is uncertain. This CDR3 region has 15 residues. V was pared by 2 bases and J by 0 bases, with 10 bases between. CDR1 and CDR2 (germline): MNHEY, SMNVEV (reference sequence). The CDR3 nucleotides read TGTGCCAGCAGTTTAAACAGAAGAACTAACTATGGCTACACCTTC. It is translated as CASSLNRRTNYGYTF.

This clone has only one observation. The rearrangement links TRBV12-3 or TRBV12-4 to TRBJ1-1, with TRBD1 as a possible D gene (6 bases). Trimming shortened V by 6 bases and J by 5 bases, and 13 bases separated the two germline ends. This CDR3 has 13 amino acids. The chain's CDR3 is CASSAGVNTEAFF. In DNA, the CDR3 is TGTGCCAGCAGCGCAGGGGTAAATACTGAAGCTTTCTTT.

Points on this clone: A much larger clone lies a single base off, so this may be a read error. The chain is built from TRBV11-2 and TRBJ2-3; 7 positions agree with TRBD2. This CDR3 is 14 amino acids long. The junction had 2 bases not matched to a gene; V was cut back by 5 bases and J by 0 bases. Looked up from germline, CDR1 is SGHAT and CDR2 is FQNNGV. The CDR3 nucleotides are TGTGCCAGCAGCCTTAGCGGGAGCACAGATACGCAGTATTTT. Translated: CASSLSGSTDTQYF.

This clone was counted only a few times. The V and J genes are TRBV29-1 and TRBJ1-4, with TRBD1 identical over 7 bases. The V segment lost 0 bases and the J segment 8 bases; nucleotides outside the gene matches: 9. Germline values: CDR1 SQVTM, CDR2 ANQGSEA. This CDR3 contains 15 residues. The CDR3 loop reads CSVEDRRRGAEKLFF. The CDR3, as DNA: TGCAGCGTTGAAGATCGCCGCAGGGGGGCGGAAAAACTGTTTTTT.

For the CDR3, the DNA is TGTGCCAGCAGCCAATCGGGGACAGAGCAGTACTTC. Translated: CASSQSGTEQYF. This chain joins TRBV5-6 and TRBJ2-7; the D gene is possibly TRBD1 (6 bases). Germline V gives CDR1 SGHDT, CDR2 YYEEEE. This CDR3 comprises 12 residues. Trimming left V 4 bases short and J 7 bases short, with 12 bases between.

V is TRBV18 and J is TRBJ1-3, with TRBD1 identical over 8 bases. The V and J ends lost 6 bases and 2 bases, in that order; junction bases with no gene match: 6. The CDR3 covers 15 residues. Looked up from germline, CDR1 is KGHSH and CDR2 is LQKENI. CDR3 in amino acids: CASSQTGAAGNTIYF. Here the CDR3 DNA reads TGTGCCAGCTCGCAGACAGGGGCCGCTGGAAACACCATATATTTT. The full variable domain, its missing parts supplied by reference TRBV18 and TRBJ1-3, is NAGVMQNPRHLVRRRGQEARLRCSPMKGHSHVYWYRQLPEEGLKFMVYLQKENIIDESGMPKERFSAEFPKEGPSILRIQQVVRGDSAAYFCASSQTGAAGNTIYFGEGSWLTVV.

This chain links TRBV19 with TRBJ1-5; TRBD1 matches 7 bases. CDR1 is LNHDA and CDR2 is SQIVND in the germline V gene (reference sequence). The CDR3 contains 14 residues. J was trimmed by 6 bases and V by 5 bases; bases with no gene match: 7. The CDR3 bases are TGTGCCAGTAGTCCCACAGGGGTCCCTCAGCCCCAGCATTTT. This encodes CASSPTGVPQPQHF.

The chain uses TRBV14 and TRBJ2-5, with a tentative D call TRBD1 (7 bases). This CDR3 is built from 17 residues. With 4 bases removed from V and 4 bases from J, the gap between germline ends came to 22 bases. Germline CDR1 and CDR2: SGHDN and FVKESK. In DNA, the CDR3 is TGTGCCAGCAGCCCCCTACCCAGGGGGGTGTTAGGAGAGACCCAGTACTTC. Its translation is CASSPLPRGVLGETQYF. Supplemented by reference TRBV14 and TRBJ2-5, the full variable domain reads EAGVTQFPSHSVIEKGQTVTLRCDPISGHDNLYWYRRVMGKEIKFLLHFVKESKQDESGMPNNRFLAERTGGTYSTLKVQPAELEDSGVYFCASSPLPRGVLGETQYFGPGTRLLVL.

The V gene is TRBV7-9, the J gene TRBJ2-5; the D gene is possibly TRBD1 (5 bases). The CDR3 length is 16 residues. The V end lost 3 bases, the J end lost 5 bases, and 19 bases lay between the germline ends. CDR1 SEHNR and CDR2 FQNEAQ come from the germline V gene (reference sequence). The chain's CDR3 is CASSFAVQGFRETQYF. The CDR3 DNA reads as TGTGCCAGCAGCTTCGCCGTGCAGGGTTTCCGGGAGACCCAGTACTTC.

The genes are TRBV27 and TRBJ2-7, with 11 bases matching TRBD1. Germline CDR1 MNHEY, CDR2 SMNVEV (reference sequence). V trimming: 3 bases; J trimming: 4 bases; junction bases outside the gene matches: 5. The CDR3 is made up of 15 amino acids. The CDR3 loop reads CASSFGGTGGYEQYF. DNA of the CDR3: TGTGCCAGCAGTTTTGGAGGGACAGGGGGGTACGAGCAGTACTTC.